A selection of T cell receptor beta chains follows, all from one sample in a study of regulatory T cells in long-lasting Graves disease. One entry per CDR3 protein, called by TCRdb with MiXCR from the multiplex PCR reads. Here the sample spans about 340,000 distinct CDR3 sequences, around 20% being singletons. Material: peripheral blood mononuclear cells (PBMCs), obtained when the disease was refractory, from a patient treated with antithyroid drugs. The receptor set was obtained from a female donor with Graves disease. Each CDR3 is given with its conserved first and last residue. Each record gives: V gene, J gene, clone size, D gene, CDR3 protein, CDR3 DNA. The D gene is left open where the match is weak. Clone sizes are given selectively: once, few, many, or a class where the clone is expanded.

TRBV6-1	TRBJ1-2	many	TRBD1	CASRGQGTNGYTF	TGTGCCAGCAGGGGACAGGGAACTAATGGCTACACCTTC
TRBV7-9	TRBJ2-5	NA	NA	CASSPGSEETQYF	TGTGCCAGCAGCCCGGGCTCAGAGGAGACCCAGTACTTC
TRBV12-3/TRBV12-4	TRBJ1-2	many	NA	CASSLGTGAYGYTF	TGTGCCAGCAGTTTAGGAACAGGCGCCTATGGCTACACCTTC
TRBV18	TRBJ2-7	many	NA	CASSQTQQSYEQYF	TGTGCCAGCTCGCAAACCCAGCAGAGCTACGAGCAGTACTTC
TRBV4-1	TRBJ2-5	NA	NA	CASSQGVTNQETQYF	TGCGCCAGCAGCCAAGGCGTGACAAACCAAGAGACCCAGTACTTC
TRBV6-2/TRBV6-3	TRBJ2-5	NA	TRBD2	CATGTRMGRTLETQYF	TGTGCCACCGGGACTAGGATGGGTAGGACATTGGAGACCCAGTACTTC
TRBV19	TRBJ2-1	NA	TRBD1	CASSITSGGEQFF	TGTGCCAGTAGTATCACTTCAGGGGGTGAGCAGTTCTTC
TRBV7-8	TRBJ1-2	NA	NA	CASSLVIRPTSNYGYTF	TGTGCCAGCAGCTTAGTTATACGACCAACTTCTAACTATGGCTACACCTTC
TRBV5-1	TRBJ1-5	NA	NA	CASSLAWSVESQPQHF	TGCGCCAGCAGCTTGGCCTGGTCAGTCGAAAGTCAGCCCCAGCATTTT
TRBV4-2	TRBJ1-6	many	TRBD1	CASSGQGEDNSPLHF	TGTGCCAGCAGCGGACAGGGTGAGGATAATTCACCCCTCCACTTT
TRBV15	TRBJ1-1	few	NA	CATSREAVGLTEAFF	TGTGCCACCAGCAGAGAAGCAGTAGGTCTCACTGAAGCTTTCTTT
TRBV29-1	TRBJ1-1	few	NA	CSAPTEGTEAFF	TGCAGCGCTCCGACAGAGGGCACTGAAGCTTTCTTT
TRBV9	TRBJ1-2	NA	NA	CASSVGAPANYGYTF	TGTGCCAGCAGCGTTGGGGCCCCAGCTAACTATGGCTACACCTTC
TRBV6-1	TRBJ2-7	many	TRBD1	CASSRSGTGLYEQYF	TGTGCCAGCAGCCGCTCCGGGACAGGCCTCTACGAGCAGTACTTC
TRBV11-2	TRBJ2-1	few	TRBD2	CASSLRLAGVSEQFF	TGTGCCAGCAGCTTACGGTTAGCGGGAGTAAGTGAGCAGTTCTTC
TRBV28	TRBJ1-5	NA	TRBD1	CASSLLGQGRYSNQPQHF	TGTGCCAGCAGTTTATTGGGACAGGGAAGATATAGCAATCAGCCCCAGCATTTT
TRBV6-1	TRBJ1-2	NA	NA	CASTEDYGYTF	TGTGCCAGCACAGAGGATTATGGCTACACCTTC
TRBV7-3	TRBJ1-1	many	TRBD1	CASSLRQGGTEAFF	TGTGCCAGCAGCTTAAGACAGGGCGGCACTGAAGCTTTCTTT
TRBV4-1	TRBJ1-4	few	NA	CASSQDRVLFF	TGCGCCAGCAGCCAAGACCGGGTACTGTTTTTT
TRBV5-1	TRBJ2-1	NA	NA	CASSLESPRVGNEQFF	TGCGCCAGCAGCTTGGAGTCTCCCAGGGTGGGCAATGAGCAGTTCTTC
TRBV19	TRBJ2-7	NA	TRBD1	CASEGAGRTEQYF	TGTGCCAGTGAGGGGGCAGGACGCACCGAGCAGTACTTC
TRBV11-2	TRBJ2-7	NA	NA	CASSLGPLVASPAPYSYEQYF	TGTGCCAGCAGCTTAGGCCCCCTCGTGGCTTCGCCGGCCCCCTACTCCTACGAGCAGTACTTC
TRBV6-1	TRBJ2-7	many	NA	CASSEDSSSYEQYF	TGTGCCAGCAGTGAGGACAGCAGCTCCTACGAGCAGTACTTC
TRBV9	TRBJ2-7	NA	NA	CASSVEVHSYEQYF	TGTGCCAGCAGCGTAGAGGTACACTCCTACGAGCAGTACTTC
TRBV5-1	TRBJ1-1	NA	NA	CASSSREGEAFF	TGCGCCAGCAGCTCCAGGGAAGGGGAAGCTTTCTTT
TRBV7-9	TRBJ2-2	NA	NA	CASSLPRAREPWAGELFF	TGTGCCAGCAGCTTACCACGCGCCCGGGAACCTTGGGCCGGGGAGCTGTTTTTT
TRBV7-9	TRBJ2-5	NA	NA	CASSFWEAETQYF	TGTGCCAGCAGCTTCTGGGAGGCGGAGACCCAGTACTTC
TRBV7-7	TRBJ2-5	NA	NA	CASSPTGGPETQYF	TGTGCTAGCAGCCCAACTGGAGGGCCAGAGACCCAGTACTTC
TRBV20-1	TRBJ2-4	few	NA	CSAPISEATKNIQYF	TGCAGTGCCCCCATTAGCGAGGCAACCAAAAACATTCAGTACTTC
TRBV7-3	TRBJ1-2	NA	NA	CASSRNNDGYTF	TGTGCCAGCAGCAGAAATAACGATGGCTACACCTTC
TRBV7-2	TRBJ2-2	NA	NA	CASSYQRSGEPFF	TGTGCCAGCAGCTACCAGAGGTCCGGGGAGCCGTTTTTT
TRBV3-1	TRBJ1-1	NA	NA	CASSQVWGNTEAFF	TGTGCCAGCAGCCAAGTATGGGGGAACACTGAAGCTTTCTTT
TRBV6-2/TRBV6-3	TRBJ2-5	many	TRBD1	CASSSPGQGQETQYF	TGTGCCAGCAGCTCCCCCGGACAGGGCCAAGAGACCCAGTACTTC
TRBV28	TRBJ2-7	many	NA	CASRSTGRGAGPREYF	TGTGCCAGCAGATCTACAGGGAGGGGAGCGGGACCCCGGGAGTACTTC
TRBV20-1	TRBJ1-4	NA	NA	CSARFRGGEKLFF	TGCAGTGCTAGATTCAGGGGAGGTGAAAAACTGTTTTTT
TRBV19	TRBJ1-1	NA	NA	CASSIGLATEAFF	TGTGCCAGTAGTATCGGCCTAGCTACTGAAGCTTTCTTT
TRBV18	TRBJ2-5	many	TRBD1	CASSGQGQETQYF	TGTGCCAGCTCGGGACAGGGCCAAGAGACCCAGTACTTC
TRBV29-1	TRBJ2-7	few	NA	CSVEGDSKPYEQYF	TGCAGCGTTGAAGGGGATTCTAAGCCCTACGAGCAGTACTTC
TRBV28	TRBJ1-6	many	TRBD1	CASSTGTGTNSPLHF	TGTGCCAGCAGTACCGGGACAGGGACTAATTCACCCCTCCACTTT
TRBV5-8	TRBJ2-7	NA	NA	CASSLLPGYEQYF	TGTGCCAGCAGCTTGCTCCCTGGCTACGAGCAGTACTTC
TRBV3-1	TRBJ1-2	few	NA	CASSQADYGYTF	TGTGCCAGCAGCCAAGCCGATTATGGCTACACCTTC